One sample yielded the 17 T cell receptor beta chains listed below, sequenced in a study of cytomegalovirus exposure and HLA in healthy donors. The PCR contained 60 Vbeta and 13 Jbeta primers. This table comes from immunoSEQ multiplex PCR, and its TCRdb copy is limited to in-frame clones, with some not included. The profile shows roughly 120,000 clones, approximately 61% of them singletons. The specimen sequenced was PBMCs. The receptors stem from a man younger than 45 in good health and CMV-seropositive.

This chain links TRBV5-1 with TRBJ1-2; 7 bases line up with TRBD1. The CDR3 runs 16 residues. The trim removed 0 bases at V and 4 bases at J, leaving 9 bases unmatched. The germline V gene encodes CDR1 SGHRS and CDR2 YFSETQ. CDR3 amino acids: CASSLEYRGGSYGYTF. For the CDR3, the DNA is TGCGCCAGCAGCTTGGAGTACAGGGGAGGTTCCTATGGCTACACCTTC.

The chain uses TRBV6-1 and TRBJ2-7; TRBD2 matches at 9 bases. Germline CDR1 and CDR2: MNHNS and SASEGT. The V segment lost 1 base and the J segment 0 bases; nucleotides outside the gene matches: 4. This CDR3 region has 16 residues. In nucleotides, the CDR3 is TGTGCCAGCAGTGAAGGGGTAGCGGGAGTCTCCTACGAGCAGTACTTC. The encoded protein is CASSEGVAGVSYEQYF.

This chain uses TRBV5-1 with TRBJ2-5; 10 bases are a match to TRBD2. CDR3 length equals 16 residues. Germline-derived CDR1 and CDR2 are SGHRS and YFSETQ. V trimming: 2 bases; J trimming: 3 bases; junction bases outside the gene matches: 7. The CDR3 region has the DNA TGCGCCAGCAGCTTTCTGCCTAGCGGGAGTGAAGAGACCCAGTACTTC. It specifies CASSFLPSGSEETQYF. Drawing the rest from reference TRBV5-1 and TRBJ2-5, the complete variable domain is KAGVTQTPRYLIKTRGQQVTLSCSPISGHRSVSWYQQTPGQGLQFLFEYFSETQRNKGNFPGRFSGRQFSNSRSEMNVSTLELGDSALYLCASSFLPSGSEETQYFGPGTRLLVL.

Details on this clone: The junction departs from the called germline gene at one end, perhaps through a read error. The rearrangement joins TRBV7-9 to TRBJ2-7, with D unresolved. CDR1 is SEHNR, CDR2 FQNEAQ, per germline (reference sequence). The CDR3 is made up of 15 amino acids. CDR3 amino acids: CSSSFVSPFSYEQYF. The DNA for the CDR3 is TGTTCCAGCAGCTTCGTCTCCCCCTTCTCCTACGAGCAGTACTTC.

The gene calls are TRBV5-1 and TRBJ2-7, with 13 bases fitting TRBD2. The CDR3 is 15 amino acids. V shed 4 bases and J 4 bases; nucleotides not matched to a gene: 5. Germline values: CDR1 SGHRS, CDR2 YFSETQ. The DNA for the CDR3 is TGCGCCAGCAGCGTGACTAGCGGGAGGAGTTACGAGCAGTACTTC. Translating gives CASSVTSGRSYEQYF.

This clone was detected only a few times. This chain links TRBV20-1 with TRBJ1-1; no definite D call. The CDR3 is 11 amino acids. The ends were cut back, 3 bases at V and 8 bases at J, with 10 bases in the middle. Germline CDR1 is DFQATT and CDR2 is SNEGSKA (reference sequence). As DNA, the CDR3 is TGCAGTGCTAGTTTAACACAAGAAGCTTTCTTT. Its protein product is CSASLTQEAFF.

The chain recombines TRBV15 with TRBJ1-2; D gene unclear. Germline V gene data show CDR1 as LNHNV and CDR2 as YYDKDF (reference sequence). The CDR3 is 13 amino acids. The germline V and J ends were trimmed by 1 base and 8 bases, with 11 bases remaining between them. The CDR3 DNA is TGTGCCACCAGCAGAGGCCTGGCCGGGGGCTACACCTTC. This translates into CATSRGLAGGYTF.

The genes are TRBV4-1 and TRBJ1-4; a weak D match, TRBD1 (5 bases). V lost 1 base and J lost 8, with 23 bases in between. CDR3 size: 18 residues. Germline assignment: CDR1 MGHRA and CDR2 YSYEKL. The CDR3 protein is CASSQGVSSGPENEKLFF. CDR3 in DNA: TGCGCCAGCAGCCAAGGGGTGTCGTCAGGGCCTGAAAACGAAAAACTGTTTTTT.

The gene calls are TRBV6-1 and TRBJ1-1; TRBD1 might be the D (6 bases). CDR1 MNHNS and CDR2 SASEGT come from the germline V gene. With 4 bases removed from V and 8 bases from J, the gap between germline ends came to 11 bases. The CDR3 totals 12 residues. For the CDR3, the DNA is TGTGCCAGCAGTGTCTGGGGGCGGGAAGCTTTCTTT. Its protein is CASSVWGREAFF.

Only a few counts were recorded for this clone. The chain links TRBV6-5 to TRBJ2-1; no clear D. V dropped 2 bases and J dropped 6 bases, with 14 bases sitting between them. Germline CDR1 MNHEY, CDR2 SVGAGI. The CDR3 is 15 amino acids. CDR3 nucleotide sequence: TGTGCCAGCAGTTACCCCTCCGTGACTCCCAATGAGCAGTTCTTC. Residues: CASSYPSVTPNEQFF.

V and J are TRBV9 and TRBJ2-1; 9 bases match TRBD2. V gave up 4 bases and J gave up 3 bases; unmatched junction bases: 2. Germline values: CDR1 SGDLS, CDR2 YYNGEE. The CDR3 sequence is 14 residues long. CDR3: CASSPAGGYNEQFF. DNA for the CDR3: TGTGCCAGCAGCCCAGCGGGAGGCTACAATGAGCAGTTCTTC.

The chain recombines TRBV2 with TRBJ1-1; 9 nucleotides agree with TRBD1. CDR3 length: 16 amino acids. Trimming took 8 bases from V and 1 from J; bases not matched to a gene: 11. Germline CDR1 is SNHLY and CDR2 is FYNNEI. The CDR3 is CASPTSPGQGNTEAFF. CDR3 sequence (DNA): TGTGCCAGCCCGACGAGTCCGGGACAGGGGAACACTGAAGCTTTCTTT.

The gene calls are TRBV2 and TRBJ2-3, with TRBD2 matching over 10 bases. The V gene's germline CDR1 is SNHLY and CDR2 FYNNEI. V shed 8 bases, J shed 4 bases, and the junction held 9 bases outside the gene matches. CDR3 size: 15 residues. CDR3 in amino acids: CASDTGTSEPDTQYF. The CDR3 nucleotides are TGTGCCAGCGACACCGGGACTAGCGAGCCAGATACGCAGTATTTT. The whole variable domain, remainder taken from reference TRBV2 and TRBJ2-3, is EPEVTQTPSHQVTQMGQEVILRCVPISNHLYFYWYRQILGQKVEFLVSFYNNEISEKSEIFDDQFSVERPDGSNFTLKIRSTKLEDSAMYFCASDTGTSEPDTQYFGPGTRLTVL.

The J gene is TRBJ1-5, the V gene TRBV11-2, with a possible D match to TRBD1 (6 bases). The germline gives CDR1 SGHAT, CDR2 FQNNGV. The CDR3 length is 15 residues. V was pared by 5 bases and J by 5 bases, with 16 bases between. The CDR3 DNA reads TGTGCCAGCAGCGTCAGGGGCGGGGGGCATCAGCCCCAGCATTTT. It translates to CASSVRGGGHQPQHF.

This clone has only a few counts. This chain connects TRBV29-1 to TRBJ2-3, with a possible D match to TRBD2 (5 bases). The germline V and J ends were trimmed by 2 bases and 0 bases, with 27 bases remaining between them. This CDR3 has 20 amino acids. Looked up from germline, CDR1 is SQVTM and CDR2 is ANQGSEA. CDR3 loop: CSVEIVLAHRYILSTDTQYF. The CDR3 DNA reads TGCAGCGTTGAAATCGTCCTAGCTCATAGATACATCCTTAGCACAGATACGCAGTATTTT.

The J gene is TRBJ2-5, the V gene TRBV28; 10 positions agree with TRBD2. Germline-derived CDR1 and CDR2 are MDHEN and SYDVKM. This CDR3 contains 15 residues. V lost 2 bases to trimming and J lost 5 bases; unmatched junction nucleotides: 5. CDR3: CASSLPSGSPETQYF. CDR3 nucleotides: TGTGCCAGCAGTTTACCTAGCGGGAGCCCCGAGACCCAGTACTTC.

This chain joins TRBV4-3 and TRBJ2-7; TRBD2 agrees at 7 bases. Germline trimming cut 0 bases from V and 0 bases from J; bases unmatched to any gene: 5. Per germline, CDR1 LGHNA and CDR2 YSLEER. The CDR3 consists of 16 residues. The CDR3, as DNA: TGCGCCAGCAGCCAAGATTCCGGGAGGAGCTCCTACGAGCAGTACTTC. As protein: CASSQDSGRSSYEQYF.